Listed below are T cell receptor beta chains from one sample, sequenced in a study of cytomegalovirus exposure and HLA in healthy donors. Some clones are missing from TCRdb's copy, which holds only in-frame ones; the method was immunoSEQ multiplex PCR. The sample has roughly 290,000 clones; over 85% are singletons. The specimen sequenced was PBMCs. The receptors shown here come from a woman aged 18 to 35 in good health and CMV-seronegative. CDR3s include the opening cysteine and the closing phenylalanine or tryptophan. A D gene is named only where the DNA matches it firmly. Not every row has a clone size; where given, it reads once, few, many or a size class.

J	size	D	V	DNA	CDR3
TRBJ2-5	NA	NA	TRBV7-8	TGTGCCAGCAGCTTAGATATAGGACTAGAGACCCAGTACTTC	CASSLDIGLETQYF
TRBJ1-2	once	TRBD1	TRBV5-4	TGTGCCAGCAGCTTTGGGGACCCCAGGGGGCGTCGTCGGAACTATGGCTACACCTTC	CASSFGDPRGRRRNYGYTF
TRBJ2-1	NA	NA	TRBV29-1	TGCAGCGTTTCAGCGAGCTCCTACAATGAGCAGTTCTTC	CSVSASSYNEQFF
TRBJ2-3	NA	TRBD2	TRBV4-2	TGTGCCAGCTCCGCAAGGTACGGGAGGGGGACAGATACGCAGTATTTT	CASSARYGRGTDTQYF
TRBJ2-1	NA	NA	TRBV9	TGTGCCAGCAGCGTAGCGGCGGTACGCAATGAGCAGTTCTTC	CASSVAAVRNEQFF
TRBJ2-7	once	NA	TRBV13	TGTGCCAGCAGCTTAGACAGGGCCACCTACGAGCAGTACTTC	CASSLDRATYEQYF
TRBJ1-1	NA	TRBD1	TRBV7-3	TGTGCCAGCAGCCCACAGGGGATGAACACTGAAGCTTTCTTT	CASSPQGMNTEAFF
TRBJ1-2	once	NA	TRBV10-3	TGTGCCATCAGTCAGTGGACAGATAACTATGGCTACACCTTC	CAISQWTDNYGYTF
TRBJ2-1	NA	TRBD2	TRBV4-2	TGTGCCAGCAGCCTAGCGGGGGGTTCTTACAATGAGCAGTTCTTC	CASSLAGGSYNEQFF
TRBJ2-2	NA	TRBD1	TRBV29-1	TGCAGCGTTAACCTCGGGACAGCTAACACCGGGGAGCTGTTTTTT	CSVNLGTANTGELFF
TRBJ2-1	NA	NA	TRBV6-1	TGTGCCAGCGAGACGGGCAATGAGCAGTTCTTC	CASETGNEQFF
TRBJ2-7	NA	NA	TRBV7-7	TGTGCCAGCAGCTTAGAAATGAGAAGCTCCTACGAGCAGTACTTC	CASSLEMRSSYEQYF
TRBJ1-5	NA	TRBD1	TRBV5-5	TGTGCCAGCAGCTCCAGACAGGGGGCCGATGGCAATCAGCCCCAGCATTTT	CASSSRQGADGNQPQHF
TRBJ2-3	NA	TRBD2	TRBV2	TGTGCCAGCAGTGAATCTAGCGGGGTTCGCGCAGATACGCAGTATTTT	CASSESSGVRADTQYF
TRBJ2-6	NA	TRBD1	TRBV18	TGTGCCAGCTCACCACCGGGACAGGGGTCGGGGGCCAACGTCCTGACTTTC	CASSPPGQGSGANVLTF
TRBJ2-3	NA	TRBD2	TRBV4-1	TGCGCCAGCAGCCATCCGGGACTAGCGGTGGATACGCAGTATTTT	CASSHPGLAVDTQYF
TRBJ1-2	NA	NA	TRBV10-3	TGTGCCATCAGAGGAAGGACAGATGGCTACACCTTC	CAIRGRTDGYTF
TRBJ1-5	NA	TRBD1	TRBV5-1	TGCGCCAGCAGCCCCGGACAGGGGCACTGGGAGCCCCAGCATTTT	CASSPGQGHWEPQHF
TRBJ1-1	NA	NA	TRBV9	TGTGCCAGCAGCGTAGGAAGTCTATCTGAAGCTTTCTTT	CASSVGSLSEAFF
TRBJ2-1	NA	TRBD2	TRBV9	TGTGCCAGCAGCGTACTAGCGGGGGGGCTTAATGAGCAGTTCTTC	CASSVLAGGLNEQFF
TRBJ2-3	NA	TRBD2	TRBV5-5	TGTGCCAGCAGCCAACTAACGGGGGGGCGTACAGATACGCAGTATTTT	CASSQLTGGRTDTQYF
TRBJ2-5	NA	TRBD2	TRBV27	TGTGCCAGCAGTTTTGGAGCCGGGACTAGCTTTACGAAGACCCAGTACTTC	CASSFGAGTSFTKTQYF
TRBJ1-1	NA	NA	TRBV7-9	TGTGCCAGCAGCTTAGCGAATCTCGAGTCCCTCTTT	CASSLANLESLF
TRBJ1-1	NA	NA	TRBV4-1	TGCGCCAGCAGCCAAGATGGCGGTTCAGGGGCTGAAGCTTTCTTT	CASSQDGGSGAEAFF
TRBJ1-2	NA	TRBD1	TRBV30	TGTGCCTGGAAACCCACAGGGGGCAAAGGCTACACCTTC	CAWKPTGGKGYTF
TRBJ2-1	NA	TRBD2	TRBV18	TGTGCCAGCTCACCACCGCTAGCGGGGGGGCTTGAGCAGTTCTTC	CASSPPLAGGLEQFF
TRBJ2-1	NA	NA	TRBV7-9	TGTGCCAGCAGCTTAGGGGCAGGGTCCTACAATGAGCAGTTCTTC	CASSLGAGSYNEQFF
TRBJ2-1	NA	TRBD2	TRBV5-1	TGCGCCAGCAGCTTGGAGGCTAGCGGGGACAATGAGCAGTTCTTC	CASSLEASGDNEQFF
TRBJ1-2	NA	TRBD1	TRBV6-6	TGTGCCAGCAGTTCAGACAGGGGACTCCAAGGCTACACCTTC	CASSSDRGLQGYTF
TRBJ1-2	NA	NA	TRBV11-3	TGTGCCAGCAGCCTTGGGGGGGGCTCTGACTATGGCTACACCTTC	CASSLGGGSDYGYTF
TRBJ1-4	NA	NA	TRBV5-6	TGTGCCAGCAGCTTGAGGAGGTCTAGTGGCAGATTTAATGAAAAACTGTTTTTT	CASSLRRSSGRFNEKLFF
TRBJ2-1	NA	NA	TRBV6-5	TGTGCCAGCAGTTACCGCGGGGGCCCCAATGAGCAGTTCTTC	CASSYRGGPNEQFF
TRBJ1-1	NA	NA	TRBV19	TGTGCCAGTACCCCTGGCGCGTGGGCCAACACTGAAGCTTTCTTT	CASTPGAWANTEAFF
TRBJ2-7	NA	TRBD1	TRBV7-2	TGTGCCAGCAGCTTAGAGGGGGCGCGCCTCCACGAGCAGTACTTC	CASSLEGARLHEQYF
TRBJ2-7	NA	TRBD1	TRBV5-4	TGTGCCAGCAGCCGAGGGACAGGCTCCTACGAGCAGTACTTC	CASSRGTGSYEQYF
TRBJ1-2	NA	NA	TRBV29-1	TGCAGCGTTGACGGCGATACAGGGATTAACTATGGCTACACCTTC	CSVDGDTGINYGYTF
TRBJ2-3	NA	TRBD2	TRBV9	TGTGCCAGCAGCGTAGGACCTAGCGGGGTTTACACAGATACGCAGTATTTT	CASSVGPSGVYTDTQYF
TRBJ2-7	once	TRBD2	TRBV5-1	TGCGCCAGCAGCTTGTTGCCTGGGGAGGGCTCCTACGAGCAGTACTTC	CASSLLPGEGSYEQYF
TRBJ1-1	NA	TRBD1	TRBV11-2	TGTGCCAGCAGCCACCCAGCGGGACAGGGAAACACTGAAGCTTTCTTT	CASSHPAGQGNTEAFF
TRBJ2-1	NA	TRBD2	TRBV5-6	TGTGCCAGCAGCTTCGGACTAGCGGGGGAGACGTTAGGCAATGAGCAGTTCTTC	CASSFGLAGETLGNEQFF